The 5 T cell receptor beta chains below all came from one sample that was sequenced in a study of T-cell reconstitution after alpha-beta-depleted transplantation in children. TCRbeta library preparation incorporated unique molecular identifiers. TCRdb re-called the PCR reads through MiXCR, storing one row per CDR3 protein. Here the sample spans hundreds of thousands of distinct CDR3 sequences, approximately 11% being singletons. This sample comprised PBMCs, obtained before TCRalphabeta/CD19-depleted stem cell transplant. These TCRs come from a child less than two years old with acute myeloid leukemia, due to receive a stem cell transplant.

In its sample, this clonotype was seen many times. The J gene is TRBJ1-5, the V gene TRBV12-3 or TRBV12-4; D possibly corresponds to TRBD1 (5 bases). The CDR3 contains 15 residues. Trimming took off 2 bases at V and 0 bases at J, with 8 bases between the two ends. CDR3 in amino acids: CASSLRGYSNQPQHF. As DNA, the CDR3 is TGTGCCAGCAGTTTAAGGGGTTATAGCAATCAGCCCCAGCATTTT.

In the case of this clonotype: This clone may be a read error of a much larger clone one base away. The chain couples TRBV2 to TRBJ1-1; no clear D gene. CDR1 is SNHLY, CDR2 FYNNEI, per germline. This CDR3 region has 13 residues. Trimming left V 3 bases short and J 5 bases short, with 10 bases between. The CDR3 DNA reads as TGTGCCAGCAGTGAGACAAGTACTACTGAAGCTTTCTTT. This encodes CASSETSTTEAFF.

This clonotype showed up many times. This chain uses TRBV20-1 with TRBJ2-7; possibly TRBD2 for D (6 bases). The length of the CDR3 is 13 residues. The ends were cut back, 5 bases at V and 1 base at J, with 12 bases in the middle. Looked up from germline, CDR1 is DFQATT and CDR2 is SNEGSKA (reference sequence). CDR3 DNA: TGCAGTGCTTACCGGGACTGGTCCTACGAGCAGTACTTC. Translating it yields CSAYRDWSYEQYF.

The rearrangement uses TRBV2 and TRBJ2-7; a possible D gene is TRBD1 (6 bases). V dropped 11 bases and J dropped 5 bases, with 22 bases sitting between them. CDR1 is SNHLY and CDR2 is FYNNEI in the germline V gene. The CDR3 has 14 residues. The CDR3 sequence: CAHVGQGKSNEQYF. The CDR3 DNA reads TGTGCCCACGTCGGTCAGGGGAAGAGCAACGAGCAGTACTTC.

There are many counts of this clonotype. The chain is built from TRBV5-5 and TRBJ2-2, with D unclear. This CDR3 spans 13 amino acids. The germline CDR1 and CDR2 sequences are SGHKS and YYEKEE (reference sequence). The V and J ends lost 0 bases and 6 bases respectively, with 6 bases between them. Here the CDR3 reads CASSLGRPGELFF. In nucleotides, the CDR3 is TGTGCCAGCAGCTTGGGCAGACCCGGGGAGCTGTTTTTT. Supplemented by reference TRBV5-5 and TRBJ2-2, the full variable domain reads DAGVTQSPTHLIKTRGQQVTLRCSPISGHKSVSWYQQVLGQGPQFIFQYYEKEERGRGNFPDRFSARQFPNYSSELNVNALLLGDSALYLCASSLGRPGELFFGEGSRLTVL.